These 11 T cell receptor beta chains were sequenced from one sample in a study of shared clonotypes between healthy human individuals. Using immunoSEQ multiplex PCR, the repertoire was profiled, and TCRdb retains in-frame clones only, with some absent. Of over a million clones in the sample, approximately 97% were seen once. Sequenced material: naive CD4+ T cells sorted from blood. Described subset: CD45RA+ positively selected. These receptors all stem from a man aged 25 to 40 in good health.

This chain links TRBV2 with TRBJ2-4; 10 nucleotides match TRBD1. V was clipped by 6 bases and J by 2 bases; unmatched bases: 19. The CDR3 runs to 20 residues. Germline CDR1 SNHLY, CDR2 FYNNEI. CDR3 DNA sequence: TGTGCCAGCAGCGCGGGCTTGGGACAGGGGCACCTCACGACCAAAAACATTCAGTACTTC. Amino acids: CASSAGLGQGHLTTKNIQYF.

This sequence joins TRBV29-1 and TRBJ2-7; tentative D call: TRBD2 (6 bases). V was cut by 6 bases and J by 7 bases, with 19 bases left in between. The germline V gene encodes CDR1 SQVTM and CDR2 ANQGSEA. This CDR3 is 13 amino acids long. The CDR3 loop reads CSVVGGNRGEQYF. The CDR3 bases are TGCAGCGTGGTCGGGGGAAACCGCGGGGAGCAGTACTTC.

The V gene is TRBV9, the J gene TRBJ2-5, with a possible D match to TRBD2 (6 bases). The CDR3 spans 16 residues. Between the trimmed V and J ends, which lost 2 bases and 5 bases, there was a span of 19 bases. Germline lookup yields CDR1 SGDLS and CDR2 YYNGEE. CDR3 sequence: CASSVLIGSAGETQYF. Here the CDR3 DNA reads TGTGCCAGCAGCGTCCTTATCGGGAGCGCCGGGGAGACCCAGTACTTC.

This clone was seen only once. The V and J genes are TRBV28 and TRBJ1-5, with D perhaps TRBD1 (6 bases). In germline, CDR1 is MDHEN, CDR2 SYDVKM. V was cut by 5 bases and J by 0 bases, with 17 bases left in between. The CDR3 loop spans 17 amino acids. The CDR3 region has the DNA TGTGCCAGCAGTCAGACAGGTATGGGGCATAGCAATCAGCCCCAGCATTTT. This codes for CASSQTGMGHSNQPQHF.

This clone showed up just once. The genes are TRBV25-1 and TRBJ1-5; D is ambiguous. Germline V gene lookup returns CDR1 MGHDK and CDR2 SYGVNS. V lost 2 bases and J lost 9, with 8 bases in between. CDR3 length equals 12 residues. CDR3 residues: CASSEPRGPQHF. The CDR3 bases are TGTGCCAGCAGTGAACCAAGAGGGCCCCAGCATTTT.

This clone was detected once. The V gene is TRBV5-1, the J gene TRBJ1-5, with D uncertain. The V and J ends lost 4 bases and 0 bases respectively, with 5 bases between them. This CDR3 has 13 amino acids. In germline, CDR1 is SGHRS, CDR2 YFSETQ. The CDR3 loop reads CASSQNSNQPQHF. CDR3 nucleotide sequence: TGCGCCAGCAGCCAAAATAGCAATCAGCCCCAGCATTTT.

This sequence joins TRBV4-3 and TRBJ2-1; 10 bases are a match to TRBD2. V shed 4 bases and J 2 bases; nucleotides not matched to a gene: 5. The CDR3 is made up of 16 amino acids. Per germline, CDR1 LGHNA and CDR2 YSLEER. The CDR3 loop is CASSLKAGGPYNEQFF. As DNA, the CDR3 is TGCGCCAGCAGCCTAAAAGCGGGAGGGCCCTACAATGAGCAGTTCTTC.

The rearrangement links TRBV9 to TRBJ2-1, with D maybe TRBD2 (6 bases). Germline CDR1 is SGDLS and CDR2 is YYNGEE. V dropped 0 bases and J dropped 0 bases, with 7 bases sitting between them. The CDR3 has 15 amino acids. This CDR3 is CASSVGGASYNEQFF. As DNA, the CDR3 is TGTGCCAGCAGCGTAGGCGGGGCCTCCTACAATGAGCAGTTCTTC. The full variable domain, its missing parts supplied by reference TRBV9 and TRBJ2-1, is DSGVTQTPKHLITATGQRVTLRCSPRSGDLSVYWYQQSLDQGLQFLIQYYNGEERAKGNILERFSAQQFPDLHSELNLSSLELGDSALYFCASSVGGASYNEQFFGPGTRLTVL.

The chain combines TRBV28 with TRBJ2-1, with 10 positions matching TRBD2. CDR1 MDHEN and CDR2 SYDVKM come from the germline V gene. This CDR3 has 16 residues. V dropped 8 bases and J dropped 1; count of bases not matched to a gene: 8. CDR3 loop: CASPTGTSASYNEQFF. The CDR3 region has the DNA TGTGCCAGCCCAACTGGGACTAGCGCTTCCTACAATGAGCAGTTCTTC.

The sample holds one count of this clone. The chain carries TRBV7-2 and TRBJ1-4, with 8 bases that match TRBD1. From germline, CDR1 is SGHTA and CDR2 FQGNSA. V lost 2 bases, J lost 7 bases, and 9 bases stayed unmatched. There are 16 residues in the CDR3. CDR3 bases: TGTGCCAGCAGCTTAAAACAGGCAGGGGGCGGTGAAAAACTGTTTTTT. Protein sequence: CASSLKQAGGGEKLFF.

This clone has a single count. The genes are TRBV7-5 and TRBJ1-5; the table assigns TRBD1, which was not confirmed against the DNA. TRBV7-5 is given as a pseudogene. This CDR3 is 13 amino acids long. As DNA, the CDR3 is TGTGTCAGAAGCGACAGGGGAAATCAGCCCCAGCATTTT. Translation gives CVRSDRGNQPQHF.